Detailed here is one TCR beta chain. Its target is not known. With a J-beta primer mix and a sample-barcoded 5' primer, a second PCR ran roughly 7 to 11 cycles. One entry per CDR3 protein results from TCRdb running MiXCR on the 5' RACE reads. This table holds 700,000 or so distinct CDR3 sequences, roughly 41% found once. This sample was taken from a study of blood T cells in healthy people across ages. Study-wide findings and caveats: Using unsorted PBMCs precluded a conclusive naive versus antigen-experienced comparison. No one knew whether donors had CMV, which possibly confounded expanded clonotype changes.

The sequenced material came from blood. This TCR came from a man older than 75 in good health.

CDR3 residues: CASSLVLAGGPANEQFF. The CDR3 DNA reads TGCGCCAGCAGCTTGGTTTTAGCGGGGGGGCCGGCCAATGAGCAGTTCTTC. This chain uses TRBV5-1 with TRBJ2-1; TRBD2 aligns across 11 bases. This CDR3 has 17 residues. V dropped 0 bases and J dropped 6; count of bases not matched to a gene: 8. The germline CDR1 and CDR2 sequences are SGHRS and YFSETQ.